Below, 9 T cell receptor beta chains from the same sample are listed, as sequenced in a study of monozygotic twins with inflammatory bowel disease. TCRdb reanalyzed the 5' RACE reads, giving one entry per CDR3 protein sequence and no DNA. This sample's clone table lists 200,000 to 250,000 distinct CDR3 sequences. Source material: blood. The receptor source for this set is a human donor with ulcerative colitis or Crohn's disease, or a healthy co-twin of an affected twin (not recorded which).

The chain employs TRBV3-1 and TRBJ1-1. This CDR3 region has 14 residues. Germline V CDR1 and CDR2: LGHDT, YNNKEL (reference sequence). The CDR3 sequence is CASSPGLMNTEAFF. The variable domain in full, with the rest retrieved from reference TRBV3-1 and TRBJ1-1, is DTAVSQTPKYLVTQMGNDKSIKCEQNLGHDTMYWYKQDSKKFLKIMFSYNNKELIINETVPNRFSPKSPDKAHLNLHINSLELGDSAVYFCASSPGLMNTEAFFGQGTRLTVV.

The chain joins TRBV7-9 to TRBJ2-1; there is no DNA to check the TCRdb D call of TRBD1. The CDR3 contains 15 residues. The germline gives CDR1 SEHNR, CDR2 FQNEAQ (reference sequence). The CDR3 reads CASSLWGASYNEQFF.

The chain joins TRBV20-1 to TRBJ2-2; TCRdb indicates TRBD2, and absent DNA this call remains unverified. Germline lookup yields CDR1 DFQATT and CDR2 SNEGSKA (reference sequence). The CDR3 consists of 16 residues. CDR3 amino acids: CSARPSGGPGTGELFF.

The chain employs TRBV20-1 and TRBJ1-1. This CDR3 contains 14 residues. Germline CDR1 DFQATT, CDR2 SNEGSKA (reference sequence). CDR3 sequence reads: CSARDRRKNTEAFF.

V gene TRBV20-1 combines with J gene TRBJ1-4; TCRdb returns TRBD1, unconfirmable since there is no DNA. The germline V gene has CDR1 DFQATT and CDR2 SNEGSKA (reference sequence). The CDR3 loop spans 12 amino acids. The CDR3: CSAGRGWEKLFF.

V gene TRBV28 combines with J gene TRBJ2-7. The CDR3 loop spans 11 amino acids. Germline values: CDR1 MDHEN, CDR2 SYDVKM. CDR3 loop: CASSLTYEQYF.

The chain's CDR3 is CSARGTRLPTYEQYF. This sequence joins TRBV20-1 and TRBJ2-7; the TCRdb D gene call, TRBD2, has no DNA to confirm it. The CDR3 is made up of 15 amino acids. Germline V CDR1 and CDR2: DFQATT, SNEGSKA (reference sequence).

The rearrangement joins TRBV5-1 to TRBJ2-7; the D call from TCRdb, TRBD1, cannot be confirmed without DNA. CDR3 length equals 16 residues. Looked up from germline, CDR1 is SGHRS and CDR2 is YFSETQ. The CDR3 region is CASSLARDGDLREQYF.

The chain has TRBV12-3 or TRBV12-4 and TRBJ1-2; the D gene TCRdb calls, TRBD1, cannot be checked with no DNA. This CDR3 contains 14 residues. The CDR3 sequence: CASSPMGGARGYTF.